This T cell receptor beta chain was recorded in a study of somatic mutations in cytotoxic T cells in rheumatoid arthritis. Study-wide results and limits: CD8+ clonality increased with age in rheumatoid arthritis patients but not in healthy controls.

TCRdb's table, derived via immunoSEQ multiplex PCR, lists solely in-frame clones and lacks some. The sample yields several thousand clones, 60% to 85% seen once. The CDR3 runs 10 residues. In germline, CDR1 is MNHEY, CDR2 SVGAGI. In regard to this clone: Its cognate antigen is unknown. A junction boundary mismatches the germline segment, possibly from a read error.

Positively selected by magnetic beads, CD4+ and CD8+ cells were purity-checked by flow cytometry. Input material: CD8+ T cells sorted from blood. This chain connects TRBV6-5 to TRBJ2-7; no firm D call. The sequence was collected from an adult with rheumatoid arthritis. CDR3 bases: TGTGCCAGGTGTCGTTGCGAGCAGCACTTC. It specifies CARCRCEQHF.